These T cell receptor beta chains were read from a single sample in a study of OX40 agonist ivuxolimab in advanced cancers. TCRdb's copy holds only in-frame clones and misses some; the assay was immunoSEQ multiplex PCR. The sample includes about 79,000 clones, more than 85% seen only once; the top ten take approximately 7.7%. Source: CD4+ or CD8+ T cells sorted from blood, taken in a trial of the OX40 agonist ivuxolimab. These receptor sequences come from an adult with an advanced solid tumor such as melanoma, head and neck, liver or kidney cancer. CDR3s include the opening cysteine and the closing phenylalanine or tryptophan. Each record gives: D gene, J gene, V gene, clone size, CDR3 protein, CDR3 DNA. A D gene is named only where the DNA matches it firmly. Some rows mark clone size as missing; the rest say once, few, many or name a class of expanded clone.

>NA|TRBJ1-2|TRBV7-9|NA
CASSSGTHYGYTF
TGTGCCAGCAGCTCCGGGACCCACTATGGCTACACCTTC
>NA|TRBJ2-7|TRBV15|once
CATSRETPSDTYEQYF
TGTGCCACCAGCAGAGAGACCCCTAGTGATACCTACGAGCAGTACTTC
>NA|TRBJ2-7|TRBV30|NA
CASHSSYEQYF
TGTGCCTCCCACAGTTCCTACGAGCAGTACTTC
>TRBD1|TRBJ1-1|TRBV6-5|few
CASRTQGAMNTEAFF
TGTGCCAGCAGGACACAGGGGGCTATGAACACTGAAGCTTTCTTT
>TRBD2|TRBJ2-2|TRBV28|few
CASSLFDLAGGPGELFF
TGTGCCAGCAGTTTATTCGATCTAGCGGGAGGGCCCGGGGAGCTGTTTTTT
>NA|TRBJ2-7|TRBV6-1|NA
CASSSRTYEQYF
TGTGCCAGCAGTAGCCGTACCTACGAGCAGTACTTC
>NA|TRBJ2-3|TRBV5-1|NA
CASSSDRTDTQYF
TGCGCCAGCAGCTCCGACCGGACAGATACGCAGTATTTT
>TRBD2|TRBJ2-5|TRBV5-1|NA
CASSLEPGGAETQYF
TGCGCCAGCAGCTTGGAGCCGGGGGGGGCGGAGACCCAGTACTTC
>NA|TRBJ2-1|TRBV10-1|once
CASSSGGESQFF
TGCGCCAGCAGTTCTGGGGGTGAATCGCAGTTCTTC
>TRBD1|TRBJ2-1|TRBV11-1|NA
CASSRPGQGRNEQFF
TGTGCCAGCAGCCGTCCGGGACAGGGTCGGAATGAGCAGTTCTTC
>NA|TRBJ2-3|TRBV5-1|once
CASSLGQPRPDTQYF
TGCGCCAGCAGCTTGGGACAGCCTCGGCCAGATACGCAGTATTTT
>NA|TRBJ2-7|TRBV5-1|NA
CASSLDGLAYEQYF
TGCGCCAGCAGCTTGGACGGGCTAGCCTACGAGCAGTACTTC
>NA|TRBJ2-3|TRBV28|NA
CASSFRLPLPGTQYF
TGTGCCAGCAGTTTTCGGCTCCCGCTACCGGGAACGCAGTATTTT
>NA|TRBJ2-6|TRBV6-1|once
CASLRRGANVLTF
TGTGCCAGCCTTAGAAGGGGGGCCAACGTCCTGACTTTC
>TRBD1|TRBJ1-5|TRBV19|NA
CASRTTGGTGSRQPQHF
TGTGCCAGTAGGACAACAGGGGGCACGGGTTCAAGGCAGCCCCAGCATTTT
>NA|TRBJ2-6|TRBV7-3|NA
CASSLTASGANVLTF
TGTGCCAGCAGCTTAACAGCTTCTGGGGCCAACGTCCTGACTTTC
>TRBD1|TRBJ2-7|TRBV18|NA
CASSLGQGTYEQYF
TGTGCCAGCTCACTTGGACAGGGTACCTACGAGCAGTACTTC
>TRBD1|TRBJ2-7|TRBV4-1|NA
CASSQRGTGVREQYF
TGCGCCAGCAGCCAACGTGGGACAGGGGTGAGAGAGCAGTACTTC
>NA|TRBJ1-6|TRBV7-3|NA
CASSPQQNSPLHF
TGTGCCAGCAGCCCGCAACAGAATTCACCCCTCCACTTT
>TRBD1|TRBJ2-6|TRBV27|NA
CASRRRDSLSGANVLTF
TGTGCCAGCAGACGCCGGGACAGCCTCTCTGGGGCCAACGTCCTGACTTTC
>NA|TRBJ2-7|TRBV4-2|NA
CASSQSGADAYEQYF
TGTGCCAGCAGCCAGTCGGGGGCAGATGCCTACGAGCAGTACTTC
>NA|TRBJ1-5|TRBV2|NA
CASSNRDSNQPQHF
TGTGCCAGCAGCAACAGGGATAGCAATCAGCCCCAGCATTTT
>TRBD1|TRBJ1-6|TRBV9|once
CASSAVEGAGSPLHF
TGTGCCAGCAGCGCGGTCGAGGGGGCGGGTTCACCCCTCCACTTT
>NA|TRBJ2-5|TRBV9|NA
CASSRGAAQEETQYF
TGTGCCAGCAGCCGTGGGGCGGCGCAGGAAGAGACCCAGTACTTC
>TRBD1|TRBJ2-1|TRBV18|NA
CASSPLTGGEQFF
TGTGCCAGCTCACCCCTGACAGGGGGTGAGCAGTTCTTC
>NA|TRBJ2-6|TRBV5-1|NA
CASSSGGGATGANVLTF
TGCGCCAGCAGCTCCGGTGGTGGGGCTACTGGGGCCAACGTCCTGACTTTC
>TRBD2|TRBJ2-1|TRBV11-2|NA
CASSSGTSGYNEQFF
TGTGCCAGCAGCTCCGGGACTAGCGGCTACAATGAGCAGTTCTTC
>TRBD1|TRBJ2-7|TRBV29-1|NA
CSGRTGPYEQYF
TGCAGCGGGAGGACAGGGCCTTACGAGCAGTACTTC
>NA|TRBJ2-5|TRBV7-8|NA
CASSLKETQYF
TGTGCCAGCAGCTTAAAAGAGACCCAGTACTTC
>NA|TRBJ2-3|TRBV7-3|NA
CASSGGLTDTQYF
TGTGCCAGCAGCGGGGGACTCACAGATACGCAGTATTTT
>NA|TRBJ1-4|TRBV6-1|once
CASIMGGAKEKLFF
TGTGCCAGCATTATGGGGGGGGCCAAGGAAAAACTGTTTTTT
>TRBD1|TRBJ2-7|TRBV28|NA
CASTDRGRYEQYF
TGTGCCAGCACGGACAGGGGTCGGTACGAGCAGTACTTC
>NA|TRBJ2-6|TRBV5-6|few
CASSLSGAGANVLTF
TGTGCCAGCAGCTTATCAGGGGCCGGGGCCAACGTCCTGACTTTC
>NA|TRBJ2-3|TRBV7-3|NA
CASSLMAPTDTQYF
TGTGCCAGCAGCTTAATGGCTCCGACAGATACGCAGTATTTT
>TRBD1|TRBJ2-2|TRBV18|NA
CASSPPDRAGTGELFF
TGTGCCAGCTCACCACCGGACAGGGCAGGCACCGGGGAGCTGTTTTTT
>TRBD2|TRBJ2-7|TRBV10-3|once
CAISNGRGRSYEQYF
TGTGCCATCAGTAACGGGCGGGGGAGGTCCTACGAGCAGTACTTC
>NA|TRBJ2-1|TRBV7-8|once
CASSLVEGARYNEQFF
TGTGCCAGCAGCTTAGTGGAGGGAGCCCGCTACAATGAGCAGTTCTTC
>TRBD2|TRBJ2-1|TRBV12-5|NA
CASGPPLAEYNEQFF
TGTGCTAGTGGTCCCCCGCTAGCGGAATACAATGAGCAGTTCTTC
>NA|TRBJ2-7|TRBV28|NA
CASSFRGYEQYF
TGTGCCAGCAGTTTCCGGGGGTACGAGCAGTACTTC
>NA|TRBJ2-1|TRBV9|NA
CASSVGQGDEQFF
TGTGCCAGCAGCGTAGGCCAGGGCGATGAGCAGTTCTTC
>NA|TRBJ1-2|TRBV19|NA
CASSQPDGYGYTF
TGTGCCAGTAGCCAACCTGACGGCTATGGCTACACCTTC
>NA|TRBJ1-1|TRBV28|NA
CASSFRTEAFF
TGTGCCAGCAGTTTCCGAACCGAAGCTTTCTTT
>NA|TRBJ2-7|TRBV27|NA
CASRSGPGEQYF
TGTGCCAGCAGAAGTGGCCCGGGCGAGCAGTACTTC
>TRBD2|TRBJ2-3|TRBV2|NA
CASSEWREGTDTQYF
TGTGCCAGCAGTGAATGGCGGGAGGGCACAGATACGCAGTATTTT
>TRBD2|TRBJ2-1|TRBV9|NA
CASSVLAGENEQFF
TGTGCCAGCAGCGTGTTAGCGGGGGAAAATGAGCAGTTCTTC
>NA|TRBJ1-1|TRBV6-5|NA
CASSRHSMNTEAFF
TGTGCCAGCAGTAGACACAGTATGAACACTGAAGCTTTCTTT